These 22 T cell receptor beta chains share one sample of origin, sequenced in a study of identical twins. TCRdb reanalysed the 5' RACE reads using MiXCR and keeps one entry per CDR3 protein. The table has 240,000 or so distinct CDR3 sequences, about an eighth seen once. In addition, the sample was reused for a study of yellow fever vaccine responses in identical twins.

The sequencing sample was made of memory (CD45RO+) T cells sorted from blood. Receptor source: a young woman in good health.

This clonotype showed up just a few times. The V gene is TRBV10-2, the J gene TRBJ2-1; 9 bases are shared with TRBD2. The CDR3 covers 15 residues. The J segment lost 7 bases and the V segment lost 5 bases, leaving 9 bases of the junction unmatched. CDR1 is WSHSY, CDR2 SAAADI, per germline. CDR3 residues: CASSQPSGTGNEQFF. CDR3 in DNA: TGCGCCAGCAGTCAACCTAGCGGGACTGGTAATGAGCAGTTCTTC.

This clonotype has more than one count but fewer than ten. The chain employs TRBV2 and TRBJ1-5; 9 positions agree with TRBD1. This CDR3 has 14 residues. J gave up 7 bases and V 6 bases, and 7 bases lay outside the gene matches. CDR1 is SNHLY, CDR2 FYNNEI, per germline. The CDR3 region is CASRWTGDRQPQHF. The CDR3 DNA is TGTGCCAGCAGGTGGACAGGGGATAGACAGCCCCAGCATTTT.

This clonotype was picked up a small number of times. This chain connects TRBV24-1 to TRBJ2-3, with TRBD2 identical over 10 bases. Germline assignment: CDR1 KGHDR and CDR2 SFDVKD. CDR3 length equals 18 residues. V gave up 2 bases and J gave up 4 bases; unmatched junction bases: 11. The CDR3 here is CATSDSGTSETIADTQYF. For the CDR3, the DNA is TGTGCCACCAGTGATTCCGGGACTAGCGAGACAATCGCAGATACGCAGTATTTT.

The gene calls are TRBV11-2 and TRBJ2-5; D may be TRBD2 (8 bases). V was trimmed by 2 bases and J by 5 bases, leaving 18 bases between them. The CDR3 is made up of 16 amino acids. The germline gives CDR1 SGHAT, CDR2 FQNNGV. The CDR3 here is CASSLSGGTARETQYF. CDR3 sequence (DNA): TGTGCCAGCAGCTTATCGGGGGGGACAGCGCGTGAGACCCAGTACTTC.

This clonotype was counted at least ten times. V usage is TRBV27 and J usage is TRBJ1-1; 7 bases align to TRBD1. V was pared by 4 bases and J by 6 bases, with 11 bases of the junction left unmatched. CDR1 and CDR2 from the germline V gene are MNHEY and SMNVEV (reference sequence). The CDR3 length is 15 residues. CDR3 DNA sequence: TGTGCCAGCAGTTCACTCACAGGGGCGGGGGCTGAAGCTTTCTTT. Its translation is CASSSLTGAGAEAFF.

This clonotype was seen more than once but under ten times. An end of the junction differs from the germline gene, which may be a read error. The J gene is TRBJ2-3, the V gene TRBV27; 9 nucleotides line up with TRBD2. From germline, CDR1 is MNHEY and CDR2 SMNVEV (reference sequence). CDR3 length: 14 amino acids. The chain's CDR3 is CASSLGTSRDTQYF. The CDR3 DNA follows: TGTGCCAGCAGTTTAGGGACTAGCAGAGATACGCAGTATTTT.

The rearrangement joins TRBV3-1 to TRBJ2-1, with a weak D call TRBD2 (6 bases). The CDR3 length is 14 residues. Trimming cost V 5 bases and J 9 bases, with 17 bases left between them. In germline, CDR1 is LGHDT, CDR2 YNNKEL (reference sequence). CDR3: CASSIRDSRGEQFF. The CDR3 DNA is TGTGCCAGCAGCATTCGGGACTCGCGAGGTGAGCAGTTCTTC.

This clonotype was picked up a small number of times. The chain couples TRBV27 to TRBJ1-2; 7 bases agree with TRBD1. Losses at the gene ends were 5 bases for V and 6 bases for J; bases not matched to a gene: 9. The CDR3 contains 14 residues. Looked up from germline, CDR1 is MNHEY and CDR2 is SMNVEV (reference sequence). This chain's CDR3 is CASSRGDRAHGYTF. The CDR3 DNA sequence: TGTGCCAGCAGTCGAGGAGACAGGGCCCATGGCTACACCTTC.

The rearrangement links TRBV20-1 to TRBJ2-3, with 10 bases aligning to TRBD2. Trimming at V came to 3 bases and at J to 5 bases, leaving 11 bases not matched to a gene. This CDR3 is built from 16 residues. Germline V gene data show CDR1 as DFQATT and CDR2 as SNEGSKA (reference sequence). The CDR3 here is CSASERALAGRDTQYF. The CDR3 region has the DNA TGCAGTGCTAGTGAAAGGGCACTAGCGGGACGAGATACGCAGTATTTT.

Ten or more counts support this clonotype. V and J are TRBV9 and TRBJ2-1, with a possible D match to TRBD2 (6 bases). Germline V gene lookup returns CDR1 SGDLS and CDR2 YYNGEE. The CDR3 covers 15 residues. V shed 2 bases and J shed 4 bases, with 13 bases lying between them. CDR3 region: CASSVAGLGYNEQFF. CDR3 bases: TGTGCCAGCAGCGTCGCGGGACTCGGGTACAATGAGCAGTTCTTC.

This clonotype turned up a few times. CDR3 amino acids: CSARARGARGEQYF. The CDR3 DNA reads as TGCAGTGCTAGGGCGCGGGGAGCTCGGGGCGAGCAGTACTTC. The gene calls are TRBV20-1 and TRBJ2-7; possible D gene TRBD2, 6 bases. V was clipped by 3 bases and J by 6 bases, with 18 bases between them. The CDR3 totals 14 residues. Germline lookup yields CDR1 DFQATT and CDR2 SNEGSKA (reference sequence).

This clonotype has ten or more counts. The chain links TRBV5-1 to TRBJ2-2; D is perhaps TRBD1 (6 bases). V shed 7 bases and J shed 6 bases, with 16 bases lying between them. This CDR3 spans 14 amino acids. Germline V gene sequence: CDR1 SGHRS, CDR2 YFSETQ. The CDR3 DNA sequence: TGCGCCAGCTCAACAGGGTTTGGTGCCGGGGAGCTGTTTTTT. Protein: CASSTGFGAGELFF.

This clonotype was detected many times. The V and J genes are TRBV29-1 and TRBJ1-1; D might be TRBD1 (6 bases). CDR3 length: 14 amino acids. CDR1 and CDR2 from the germline V gene are SQVTM and ANQGSEA. The ends were cut back, 5 bases at V and 4 bases at J, with 17 bases in the middle. CDR3 sequence: CSVMRQDLTTEAFF. In DNA, the CDR3 is TGCAGCGTTATGCGACAGGACCTGACCACTGAAGCTTTCTTT.

The chain links TRBV12-3 or TRBV12-4 to TRBJ1-6, with 8 bases identical to TRBD1. The CDR3 length is 16 residues. V lost 6 bases to trimming and J lost 5 bases; unmatched junction nucleotides: 9. The CDR3 is CASRYRTGPDNSPLHF. The CDR3 region has the DNA TGTGCCAGCAGATACCGGACAGGGCCCGATAATTCACCCCTCCACTTT.

The sample holds a few counts of this clonotype. V gene TRBV9 combines with J gene TRBJ2-7; D is uncertain. V dropped 0 bases and J dropped 0 bases, with 7 bases sitting between them. Per germline, CDR1 SGDLS and CDR2 YYNGEE. The CDR3 is 14 residues long. CDR3 loop: CASSVVPSSYEQYF. Here the CDR3 DNA reads TGTGCCAGCAGCGTAGTCCCCAGCTCCTACGAGCAGTACTTC.

This clonotype was observed at least ten times. V gene TRBV24-1 combines with J gene TRBJ2-1; D is unresolved. CDR1 is KGHDR, CDR2 SFDVKD, per germline. The CDR3 contains 14 residues. The V gene lost 9 bases and the J gene lost 4 bases, with 15 bases spanning the gap. The CDR3 region is CATGSPVQYNEQFF. DNA of the CDR3: TGTGCCACCGGGTCGCCGGTCCAATACAATGAGCAGTTCTTC.

The chain uses TRBV29-1 and TRBJ1-1; no definite D call. The V gene lost 3 bases and the J gene lost 3 bases, with 5 bases spanning the gap. The germline gives CDR1 SQVTM, CDR2 ANQGSEA. CDR3 length: 11 amino acids. The CDR3 sequence is CSVDTYTEAFF. DNA for the CDR3: TGCAGCGTTGATACTTACACTGAAGCTTTCTTT. The variable domain in full, with the rest retrieved from reference TRBV29-1 and TRBJ1-1, is SAVISQKPSRDICQRGTSLTIQCQVDSQVTMMFWYRQQPGQSLTLIATANQGSEATYESGFVIDKFPISRPNLTFSTLTVSNMSPEDSSIYLCSVDTYTEAFFGQGTRLTVV.

The chain combines TRBV29-1 with TRBJ2-5, with D maybe TRBD1 (6 bases). The CDR3 totals 19 residues. Trimming pared 3 bases from V and 1 base from J, leaving 27 bases between. Germline V gene sequence: CDR1 SQVTM, CDR2 ANQGSEA. CDR3: CSVEGMALEPGHFQETQYF. CDR3 nucleotide sequence: TGCAGCGTTGAGGGTATGGCTCTGGAACCGGGACATTTCCAAGAGACCCAGTACTTC. The entire variable domain, with the rest obtained from reference TRBV29-1 and TRBJ2-5, is as follows: SAVISQKPSRDICQRGTSLTIQCQVDSQVTMMFWYRQQPGQSLTLIATANQGSEATYESGFVIDKFPISRPNLTFSTLTVSNMSPEDSSIYLCSVEGMALEPGHFQETQYFGPGTRLLVL.

The chain uses TRBV27 and TRBJ2-6, with TRBD1 matching over 8 bases. The CDR3 contains 17 residues. J lost 0 bases, V lost 5 bases, and 6 bases had no gene match. The germline gives CDR1 MNHEY, CDR2 SMNVEV (reference sequence). The CDR3 sequence: CASSRTGFSSGANVLTF. The DNA of the CDR3 is TGTGCCAGCAGTCGGACAGGGTTTAGCTCTGGGGCCAACGTCCTGACTTTC.

This clonotype was detected a few times. The chain uses TRBV20-1 and TRBJ1-2; D not certain. V dropped 5 bases and J dropped 0 bases, with 10 bases sitting between them. This CDR3 is 13 amino acids long. From germline, CDR1 is DFQATT and CDR2 SNEGSKA (reference sequence). Here the CDR3 DNA reads TGCAGTGCTTCCAGGAGCACTAACTATGGCTACACCTTC. Protein: CSASRSTNYGYTF.

J is TRBJ2-7 and V is TRBV21-1. TRBV21-1 is flagged as a pseudogene. There are 15 residues in the CDR3. DNA of the CDR3: TGTGCCAGCATCTCGGACGGAGCATTTCCCTACGAGCAGTACTTC. It specifies CASISDGAFPYEQYF.

This clonotype showed up just a few times. V usage is TRBV10-3 and J usage is TRBJ2-7, with D possibly TRBD2 on 6 matching bases. This CDR3 has 13 residues. CDR1 and CDR2 from the germline V gene are ENHRY and SYGVKD. The V end was cut by 7 bases, the J end by 0 bases, with 10 bases between. Here the CDR3 reads CAITREYSYEQYF. DNA of the CDR3: TGTGCCATCACTCGGGAGTACTCCTACGAGCAGTACTTC.